The rows below give T cell receptor beta chains drawn from one sample of a study of tumor-infiltrating lymphocytes in localized non-small cell lung cancer. Repertoires were generated with immunoSEQ multiplex PCR, while TCRdb's copy carries only in-frame clones and drops some. The sample comprises approximately 6,200 clones, 55% to 75% of which are singletons, and around an eighth rests with the top ten. Material for sequencing was lung tumor tissue. Receptors were obtained from a human donor with non-small cell lung cancer. Each CDR3 is given with its conserved first and last residue. Clone size is not always given. Where it is, it says once, few, many or a class for expanded clones.

size	V	J	CDR3
once	TRBV7-9	TRBJ1-2	CASSSLGRGEGGYTF
.	TRBV6-4	TRBJ2-3	CASSSGGRSTDTQYF
.	TRBV5-1	TRBJ2-6	CASSWGTGALGGANVLTF
.	TRBV7-9	TRBJ1-1	CASSLDRASTEAFF
few	TRBV7-9	TRBJ1-2	CASSPTGASYGYTF
.	TRBV7-2	TRBJ2-5	CASRRTSGQETQYF
once	TRBV27	TRBJ2-1	CASSPLSHSGDLYNEQFF
.	TRBV28	TRBJ2-6	CASSSPDRWSSGANVLTF
.	TRBV4-3	TRBJ1-3	CASSQERVVGVSSGNTIYF
few	TRBV7-8	TRBJ1-2	CASSPYRGANYGYTF
.	TRBV30	TRBJ2-6	CAWSVQYSVPGANVLTF
.	TRBV19	TRBJ2-5	CASSSAETQYF
.	TRBV4-3	TRBJ2-6	CASSQGEGGASGANVLTF
large	TRBV5-4	TRBJ2-1	CASSLDRYNEQFF
.	TRBV19	TRBJ2-7	CASSSYGTVTYEQYF
.	TRBV7-2	TRBJ2-1	CASSRVPGTVFKFF
.	TRBV11-2	TRBJ2-1	CASSLETVNEQFF
.	TRBV11-1	TRBJ1-1	CASSRGQGRAEAFF
.	TRBV11-2	TRBJ2-4	CASSLGPGTVPENIQYF
few	TRBV12-5	TRBJ2-5	CASGLVPGQETQYF
few	TRBV29-1	TRBJ2-2	CSARDQNTGELFF
.	TRBV21-1	TRBJ2-1	CASSNPVNLKGHEQFF
few	TRBV7-9	TRBJ2-3	CASSFPGGPARQYF
.	TRBV6-1	TRBJ2-5	CATVGRGETQYF
once	TRBV5-8	TRBJ2-5	CAETQGSVETQYF
.	TRBV7-2	TRBJ1-1	CASSPRTGANTEAFF
few	TRBV19	TRBJ1-1	CASSATGAPNTEAFF
few	TRBV5-4	TRBJ2-2	CATKQGANTGELFF
.	TRBV5-4	TRBJ2-3	CASSWGDRPSDTQYF
.	TRBV4-3	TRBJ1-6	CASSQDTGGNSPLHF
large	TRBV10-3	TRBJ2-5	CAISVGTGRETQYF
.	TRBV30	TRBJ1-6	CARQGQINSPLHF
.	TRBV5-5	TRBJ1-1	CASRPGQGWTEAFF
large	TRBV5-1	TRBJ1-1	CASSASNGDKAFF
.	TRBV18	TRBJ1-2	CASSPGGGYTF
.	TRBV10-3	TRBJ1-5	CAISEAAQPQHF
.	TRBV9	TRBJ2-7	CASSSGGNKIYEQYF
.	TRBV6-5	TRBJ2-1	CASWGLAGGGEQFF
.	TRBV5-5	TRBJ2-2	CASSFHEGQGTGELFF
.	TRBV27	TRBJ2-3	CASSLDYTDTQYF
.	TRBV30	TRBJ1-1	CAWRDPQGRTEAFF
.	TRBV28	TRBJ2-7	CASSSSEGQYF
few	TRBV5-6	TRBJ1-1	CASSFPAWATEAFF
.	TRBV7-8	TRBJ1-1	CASSLDSNTEAFF
.	TRBV29-1	TRBJ2-6	CSVWDTGSGANVLTF
.	TRBV9	TRBJ2-5	CASSVGIGAGAETQYF
.	TRBV4-3	TRBJ1-1	CASSQGMGAGYTEAFF
.	TRBV30	TRBJ2-1	CAWSVLAYNEQFF
.	TRBV30	TRBJ2-7	CAWSVGTGVYEQYF
.	TRBV5-5	TRBJ1-2	CASSWGQGPNYGYTF
.	TRBV4-3	TRBJ2-1	CASSQDLTSGVNEQFF